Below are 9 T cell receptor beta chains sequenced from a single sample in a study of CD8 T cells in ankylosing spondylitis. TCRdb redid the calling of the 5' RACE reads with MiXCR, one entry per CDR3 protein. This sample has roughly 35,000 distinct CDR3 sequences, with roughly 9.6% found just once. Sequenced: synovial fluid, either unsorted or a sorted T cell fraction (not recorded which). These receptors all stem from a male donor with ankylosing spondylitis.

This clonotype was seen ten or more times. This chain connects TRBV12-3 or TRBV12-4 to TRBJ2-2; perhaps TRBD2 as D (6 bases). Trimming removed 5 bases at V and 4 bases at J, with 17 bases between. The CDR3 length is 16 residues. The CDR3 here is CASSAGPQWVTGELFF. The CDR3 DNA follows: TGTGCCAGCAGTGCGGGACCGCAATGGGTCACCGGGGAGCTGTTTTTT.

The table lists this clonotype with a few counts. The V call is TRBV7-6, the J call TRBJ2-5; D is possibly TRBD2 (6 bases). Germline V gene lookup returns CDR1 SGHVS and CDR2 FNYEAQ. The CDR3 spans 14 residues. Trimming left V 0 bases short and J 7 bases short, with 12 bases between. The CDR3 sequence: CASSLASLAVTQYF. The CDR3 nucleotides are TGTGCCAGCAGCTTAGCCTCACTAGCAGTGACCCAGTACTTC.

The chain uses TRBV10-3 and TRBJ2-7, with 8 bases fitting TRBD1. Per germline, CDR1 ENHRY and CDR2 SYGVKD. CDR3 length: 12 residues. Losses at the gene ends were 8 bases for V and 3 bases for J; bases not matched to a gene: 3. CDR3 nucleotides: TGTGCCATCGGACAGGGAGTCTACGAGCAGTACTTC. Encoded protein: CAIGQGVYEQYF.

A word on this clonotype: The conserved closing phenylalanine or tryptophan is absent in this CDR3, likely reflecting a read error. Written as DNA, the CDR3 is TGCAGTGCTAGAGATGAAAGGGGAGAATGGGAAAAACTGTTTTAT. Amino acids: CSARDERGEWEKLFY. J is TRBJ1-4 and V is TRBV20-1, with a possible D match to TRBD1 (5 bases). Germline loops: CDR1 DFQATT, CDR2 SNEGSKA (reference sequence). The CDR3 totals 15 residues. V dropped 0 bases and J dropped 8 bases, with 16 bases sitting between them.

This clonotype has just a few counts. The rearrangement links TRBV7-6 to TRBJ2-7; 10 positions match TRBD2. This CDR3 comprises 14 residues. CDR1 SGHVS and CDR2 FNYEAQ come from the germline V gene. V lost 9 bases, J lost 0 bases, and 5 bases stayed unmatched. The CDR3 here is CASRASGSSYEQYF. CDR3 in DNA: TGTGCCAGTAGAGCTAGCGGGAGCTCCTACGAGCAGTACTTC.

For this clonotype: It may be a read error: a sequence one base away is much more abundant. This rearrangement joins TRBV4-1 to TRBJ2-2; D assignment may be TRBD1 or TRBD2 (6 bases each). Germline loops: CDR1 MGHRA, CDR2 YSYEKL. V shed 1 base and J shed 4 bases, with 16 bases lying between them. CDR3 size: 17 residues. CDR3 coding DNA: TGCGCCAGCAGCCAAGTGACGGGGGCCCCGGGCACCGGGGAGCTGTTTTTT. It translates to CASSQVTGAPGTGELFF.

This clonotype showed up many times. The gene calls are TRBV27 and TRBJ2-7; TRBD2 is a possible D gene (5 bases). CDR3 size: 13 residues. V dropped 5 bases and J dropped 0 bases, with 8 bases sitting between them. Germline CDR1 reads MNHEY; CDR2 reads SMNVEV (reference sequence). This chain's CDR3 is CASSLTSSYEQYF. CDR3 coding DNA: TGTGCCAGCAGTCTCACTAGCTCCTACGAGCAGTACTTC.

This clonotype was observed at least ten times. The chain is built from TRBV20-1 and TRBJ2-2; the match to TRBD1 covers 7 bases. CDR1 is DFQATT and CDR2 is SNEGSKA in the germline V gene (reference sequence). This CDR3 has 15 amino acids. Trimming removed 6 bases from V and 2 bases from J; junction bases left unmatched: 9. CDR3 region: CSAFRQGTNTGELFF. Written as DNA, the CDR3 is TGCAGTGCCTTCCGACAGGGAACTAACACCGGGGAGCTGTTTTTT.

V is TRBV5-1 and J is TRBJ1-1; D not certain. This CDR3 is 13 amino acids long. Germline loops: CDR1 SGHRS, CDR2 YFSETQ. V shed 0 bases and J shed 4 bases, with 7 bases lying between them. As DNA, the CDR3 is TGCGCCAGCAGCTTGGGAACCGGCACTGAAGCTTTCTTT. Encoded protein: CASSLGTGTEAFF.